This T cell receptor (beta chain) stems from a study of blood T cell repertoires in COVID-19. Study details: Samples came from the United States, Italy and Spain, spanning acute and convalescent COVID-19. In each case, the material was cDNA or gDNA derived from T cells, B-cell-depleted T cells, or PBMCs.

Authors' methods: Reference gene primer amplification in the assay estimated nucleated cell counts. The repertoire was sequenced with immunoSEQ multiplex PCR; TCRdb's copy has only in-frame clones and lacks some. V, J and clone size reflect that table, while D and trimming were determined from the DNA. The table has some 62,000 clones, roughly 84% seen once; the top ten hold roughly 22%. This CDR3 has 13 amino acids. The V end lost 3 bases, the J end lost 7 bases, and 10 bases lay between the germline ends. The V gene's germline CDR1 is SGHTA and CDR2 FQGNSA. V is TRBV7-2 and J is TRBJ1-5; no firm D call. This clonotype originated in a woman of 80 years or more with active or convalescent COVID-19. Sequencing was performed on peripheral blood. The CDR3 reads CASSFEQRQPQHF. The CDR3 coding sequence is TGTGCCAGCAGCTTTGAACAGAGACAGCCCCAGCATTTT.